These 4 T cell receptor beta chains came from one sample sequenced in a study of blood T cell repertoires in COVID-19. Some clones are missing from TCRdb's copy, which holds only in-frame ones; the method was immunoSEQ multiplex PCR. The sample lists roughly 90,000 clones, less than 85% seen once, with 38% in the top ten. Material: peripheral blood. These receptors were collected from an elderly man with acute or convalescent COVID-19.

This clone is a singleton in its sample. In DNA form, the CDR3 reads TGCGCCAGCAGCTGGGGACAGGGTGGCCAAGAGACCCAGTACTTC. Amino acids: CASSWGQGGQETQYF. The chain is built from TRBV5-1 and TRBJ2-5; TRBD1 agrees at 9 bases. CDR1 is SGHRS and CDR2 is YFSETQ in the germline V gene. V trimming: 3 bases; J trimming: 1 base; junction bases outside the gene matches: 4. The CDR3 covers 15 residues. The full variable domain, with the rest looked up from reference TRBV5-1 and TRBJ2-5, is KAGVTQTPRYLIKTRGQQVTLSCSPISGHRSVSWYQQTPGQGLQFLFEYFSETQRNKGNFPGRFSGRQFSNSRSEMNVSTLELGDSALYLCASSWGQGGQETQYFGPGTRLLVL.

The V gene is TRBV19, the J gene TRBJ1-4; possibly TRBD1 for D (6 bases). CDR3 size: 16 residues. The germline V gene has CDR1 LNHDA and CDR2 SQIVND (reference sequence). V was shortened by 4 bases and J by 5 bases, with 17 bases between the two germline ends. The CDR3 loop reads CASSNPLDRQNEKLFF. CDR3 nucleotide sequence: TGTGCCAGTAGTAACCCCCTCGACAGGCAAAATGAAAAACTGTTTTTT.

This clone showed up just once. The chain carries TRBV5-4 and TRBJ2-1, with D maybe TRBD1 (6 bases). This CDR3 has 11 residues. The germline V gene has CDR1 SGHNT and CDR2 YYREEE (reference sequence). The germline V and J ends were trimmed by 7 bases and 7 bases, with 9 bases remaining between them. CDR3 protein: CASFRGNEQFF. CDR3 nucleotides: TGTGCCAGCTTCAGGGGTAATGAGCAGTTCTTC.

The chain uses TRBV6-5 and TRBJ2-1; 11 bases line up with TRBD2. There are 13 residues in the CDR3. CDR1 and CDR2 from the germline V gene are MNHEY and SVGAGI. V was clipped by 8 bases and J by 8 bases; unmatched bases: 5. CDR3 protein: CASGASGRYEQFF. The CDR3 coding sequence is TGTGCCAGCGGGGCTAGCGGGAGGTATGAGCAGTTCTTC.